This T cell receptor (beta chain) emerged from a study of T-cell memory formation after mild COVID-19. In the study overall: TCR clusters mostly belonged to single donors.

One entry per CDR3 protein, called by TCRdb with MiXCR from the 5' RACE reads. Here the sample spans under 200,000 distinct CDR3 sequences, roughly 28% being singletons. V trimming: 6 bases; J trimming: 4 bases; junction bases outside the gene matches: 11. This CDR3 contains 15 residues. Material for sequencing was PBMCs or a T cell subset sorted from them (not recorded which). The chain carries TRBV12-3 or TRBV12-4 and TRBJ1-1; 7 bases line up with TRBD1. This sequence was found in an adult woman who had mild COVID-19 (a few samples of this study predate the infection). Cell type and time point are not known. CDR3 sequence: CASSNRYRGTTEAFF. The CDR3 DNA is TGTGCCAGCAGCAACCGATACAGGGGAACCACTGAAGCTTTCTTT.